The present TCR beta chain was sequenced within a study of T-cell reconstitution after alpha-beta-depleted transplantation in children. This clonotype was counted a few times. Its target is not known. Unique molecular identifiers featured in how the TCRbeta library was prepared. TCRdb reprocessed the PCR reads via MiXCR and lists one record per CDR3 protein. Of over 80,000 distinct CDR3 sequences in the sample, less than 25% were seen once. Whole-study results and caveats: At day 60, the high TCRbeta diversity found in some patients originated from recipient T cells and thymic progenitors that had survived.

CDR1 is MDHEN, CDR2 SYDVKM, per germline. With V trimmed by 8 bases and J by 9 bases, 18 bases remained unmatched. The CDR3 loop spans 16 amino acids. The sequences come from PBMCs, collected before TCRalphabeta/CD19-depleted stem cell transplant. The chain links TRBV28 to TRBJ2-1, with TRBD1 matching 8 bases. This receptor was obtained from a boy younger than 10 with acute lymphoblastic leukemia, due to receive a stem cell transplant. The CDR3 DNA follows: TGTGCCAGCTCGCCGGACAGGGTAAGGCTAATAAGTGAGCAGTTCTTC. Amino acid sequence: CASSPDRVRLISEQFF.